This T cell receptor (beta chain) was retrieved from a study of breast tumors, draining lymph nodes, adjacent tissues. This clonotype was observed at least ten times. Its matching antigen is unknown. Overall study findings and caveats: The lymph node origin of tumor T cells was framed as consistent with a hypothesis, not demonstrated. Compared with basal-like, luminal-like tumors shared significantly more repertoire with nontumor tissue.

Axillary draining lymph nodes of breast cancer patients supplied the node samples. One entry per CDR3 protein, called by TCRdb with MiXCR from the multiplex PCR reads. The sample carries around 190,000 distinct CDR3 sequences, 30% to 35% recorded once. The TCR sequence derives from a female donor with breast cancer. Some clones in this sample may be carry-over from other donors' samples. Sequencing used axillary lymph node tissue.

In nucleotides, the CDR3 is TGTGCCAGCAGCCTTGGGTTCTCCTACGAGCAGTACTTC. Its translation: CASSLGFSYEQYF. This chain uses TRBV12-3 or TRBV12-4 with TRBJ2-7; no clear D. V was pared by 6 bases and J by 0 bases, with 9 bases between. The CDR3 loop spans 13 amino acids.